The source of this TCR beta chain is a study of CD8+ T cells in alopecia areata (dated 2018 in TCRdb). In terms of the full investigation: The study used high-throughput TCRbeta sequencing to examine T cell clonal expansion in alopecia areata, in both the C3H/HeJ mouse model and human patients. RNA was extracted with the PAXgene miRNA kit for fixed scalp, the miRNeasy kit for PBMCs, and the RNeasy kit for mouse skin. On the human side, TCRbeta sequencing was run on scalp tissue and on sorted CD4+ and CD8+ peripheral blood T cells from healthy controls and from alopecia areata patients with either patchy or totalis/universalis disease. TCRbeta CDR3 regions were amplified by immunoSEQ multiplex PCR using 35 Vbeta forward and 13 Jbeta reverse primers. Scalp clonality was compared across normal scalp (n=4), patchy alopecia areata scalp (n=8), and alopecia totalis/universalis scalp (n=8).

The library was produced with the immunoSEQ multiplex PCR assay. For TCR sequencing, RNA was extracted from every sample and reverse transcribed into cDNA to serve as template. SuperScript III was used for first-strand cDNA synthesis, primed with a 2:1 mix of oligo-dT and random hexamers. Amplification bias was assessed with a synthetic immune receptor repertoire, and residual bias was removed computationally. The authors' pipeline ran thus. After raw reads were preprocessed to remove errors, the CDR3 was defined following IMGT conventions as running from the conserved cysteine to phenylalanine. To get clonality, Shannon entropy was normalized by log2 of the number of productive unique TCRs and the result was subtracted from 1. Whether each scalp clone was CD4 or CD8 was inferred by checking scalp TCRbeta sequences against the CD4 and CD8 repertoires from sorted blood. TCRdb provides this immuneACCESS table in a form limited to in-frame rearrangements. Some clones are lacking; in checked studies, under half of them reflect an unresolved V gene, and why the rest are absent is not known. V and J calls and clone size are given by that table; D and trimming were obtained from the DNA. The sample table contains 8,000 or so clones; only one count was recorded for 65% to 80% of them. The ten top clones hold approximately 2.9% of the sample.

From the cysteine through the phenylalanine, the CDR3 covers 12 amino acids. Of all the DNA, just the CDR3 is kept, 36 bases in frame from base 1. Trimming takes 7 bases off V and 7 bases off J; junction bases not matched to a gene: 8. In the germline V gene, CDR1 corresponds to SQVTM and CDR2 to ANQGSEA. Overall study outcomes, separate from this receptor: Shared TCR sequences between patients were less evident than in mice, which may be partly attributable to HLA diversity in the patient population. Compared with normal scalp, lesional scalp, particularly in alopecia totalis/universalis, had higher clonality and more expanded CD8+ clones, which suggests antigenic drive. Resident alphabeta T cells in normal human skin are also sequenced, complicating scalp TCR repertoire analysis, unlike mouse skin dominated by gammadelta T cells.

CD4+ cells from about 5 biomarker-study patients were further sorted into CD25+CD127- cells. From alopecia areata patients, peripheral blood was collected along with lesional scalp punch biopsies. PBMCs were isolated by density centrifugation and stained for CD3, CD4 and CD8, and CD4+ and CD8+ T cells were sorted on a FACSAria. Untreated alopecia areata patients were recruited as part of a multicenter biomarker study. This clone was seen a few times. Its target antigen remains unknown. No much larger clonotype is one base removed from it; base qualities were not supplied. Input material: CD4+ Tregs sorted from blood. This receptor chain uses TRBV29-1 and TRBJ2-7; 9 bases in between match TRBD1. The TCR originated in a human donor with alopecia areata. The bases read TGCAGCGCTGGGACAGGGTCGAGTGAGCAGTACTTC. The encoded protein is CSAGTGSSEQYF.